Below, one T cell receptor beta chain is given with its context. A constant-region primer served to make TCR beta cDNA from approximately 490 ng total RNA. Amplification in three nested multiplex PCR rounds with slightly modified ARM-PCR gave rise to TCR beta libraries. Each of the first two PCR rounds ran nine to ten cycles with TRBV1-TRBV30 forward and C-beta reverse primers. In TCRdb, the multiplex PCR reads were re-called with MiXCR into one record per CDR3 protein. In the table there are about 200,000 distinct CDR3 sequences, about 65% of which are singletons. CDR3 length: 17 residues. Germline V gene lookup returns CDR1 MNHNS and CDR2 SASEGT. The J segment lost 0 bases and the V segment lost 3 bases, leaving 10 bases of the junction unmatched. Unsorted whole blood supplied the blood RNA, and germline DNA was isolated too. None of the patients had received treatment, and all had chronic HBV infection.

The sample is drawn from a study of tumor-infiltrating lymphocytes in primary liver carcinoma. Study details: Every sample contained roughly 3.65 to 8 million productive TCRbeta reads, and these numbers were similar from one tissue type to another.

Sequencing input: peripheral blood. The J gene is TRBJ1-1, the V gene TRBV6-1; 7 nucleotides align to TRBD1. The receptor was isolated from a woman in her fifties or sixties with primary liver carcinoma and hepatitis B virus infection. CDR3 DNA: TGTGCCAGCAGTGAGAGTCGCAGGGGGAGGTTGAACACTGAAGCTTTCTTT. It yields the protein CASSESRRGRLNTEAFF.